A single sample is the source of the 5 T cell receptor beta chains below, sequenced in a study of T cell repertoires in cytomegalovirus infection. In TCRdb, the reads were re-called with MiXCR into one record per CDR3 protein. Here the sample spans 680,000 or so distinct CDR3 sequences, roughly 35% being singletons. The sequenced sample was PBMCs. The receptors originated from a human donor in good health (CMV status not recorded). Some clones in this sample may be carry-over from other donors' samples.

The chain couples TRBV7-8 to TRBJ1-6, with no clear D. The V and J ends lost 1 base and 14 bases respectively, with 12 bases between them. Germline values: CDR1 SGHVS, CDR2 FQNEAQ. The CDR3 runs 13 residues. CDR3: CASSLGAQSSLHF. Written as DNA, the CDR3 is TGTGCCAGCAGCTTAGGGGCCCAGTCGTCCCTCCACTTT. Full variable domain (rest looked up from reference TRBV7-8 and TRBJ1-6): GAGVSQSPRYKVAKRGQDVALRCDPISGHVSLFWYQQALGQGPEFLTYFQNEAQLDKSGLPSDRFFAERPEGSVSTLKIQRTQQEDSAVYLCASSLGAQSSLHFGNGTRLTVT.

This chain links TRBV24-1 with TRBJ2-7; TRBD1 aligns across 9 bases. With V trimmed by 0 bases and J by 1 base, 6 bases remained unmatched. Germline-derived CDR1 and CDR2 are KGHDR and SFDVKD. The CDR3 runs 17 residues. The CDR3 spells CATSDLEDRGQSYEQYF. The CDR3 bases are TGTGCCACCAGTGATTTGGAGGACAGGGGCCAATCCTACGAGCAGTACTTC.

The chain carries TRBV20-1 and TRBJ2-5; TRBD2 is a possible D gene (6 bases). CDR3 length equals 14 residues. CDR1 and CDR2 (germline): DFQATT, SNEGSKA (reference sequence). V lost 6 bases and J lost 1, with 15 bases in between. The DNA of the CDR3 is TGCAGTGCGTTCTGGGGGGACCTCCAAGAGACCCAGTACTTC. It yields the protein CSAFWGDLQETQYF.

This sequence joins TRBV5-4 and TRBJ2-1, with D uncertain. V was pared by 5 bases and J by 10 bases, with 10 bases between. Germline CDR1 is SGHNT and CDR2 is YYREEE (reference sequence). The CDR3 is 11 amino acids. CDR3 sequence reads: CASRTYEEQFF. The CDR3, as DNA: TGTGCCAGCAGGACATACGAAGAGCAGTTCTTC.

The CDR3 DNA reads as TGTGCCAGCAAGCAACTAGCGGGGGGGAGTAACACCGGGGAGCTGTTTTTT. Protein product: CASKQLAGGSNTGELFF. The V and J genes are TRBV12-3 or TRBV12-4 and TRBJ2-2; 13 positions agree with TRBD2. The ends lost 7 bases at V and 2 bases at J; junction bases unmatched: 7. CDR3 length: 17 amino acids.